Described below is a single T cell receptor beta chain sequence and its context. These data originate in a study of T cell repertoires in aging, cancer and after chemotherapy. Study in general: The full dataset contained roughly 8.8 million TCR reads.

Rearranged V-D-J TRB sequences were amplified with a mixed TRB-A/B primer pool. TCRdb independently ran MiXCR on the multiplex PCR reads; one entry per CDR3 protein. The table shows 4,000 to 4,500 distinct CDR3 sequences, with 40% occurring only once. Peripheral blood genomic DNA, not sorted cells or RNA, was the template. Source material: blood. The receptor's source is a human donor with a solid tumor.

The CDR3, as DNA: TGCAGCGTTTTCACAGGGAGTGGCTACACCTTC. This codes for CSVFTGSGYTF. The chain recombines TRBV29-1 with TRBJ1-2, with D possibly being TRBD1 (6 bases). Germline CDR1 is SQVTM and CDR2 is ANQGSEA. V was shortened by 5 bases and J by 7 bases, with 11 bases between the two germline ends. The CDR3 is 11 residues long.